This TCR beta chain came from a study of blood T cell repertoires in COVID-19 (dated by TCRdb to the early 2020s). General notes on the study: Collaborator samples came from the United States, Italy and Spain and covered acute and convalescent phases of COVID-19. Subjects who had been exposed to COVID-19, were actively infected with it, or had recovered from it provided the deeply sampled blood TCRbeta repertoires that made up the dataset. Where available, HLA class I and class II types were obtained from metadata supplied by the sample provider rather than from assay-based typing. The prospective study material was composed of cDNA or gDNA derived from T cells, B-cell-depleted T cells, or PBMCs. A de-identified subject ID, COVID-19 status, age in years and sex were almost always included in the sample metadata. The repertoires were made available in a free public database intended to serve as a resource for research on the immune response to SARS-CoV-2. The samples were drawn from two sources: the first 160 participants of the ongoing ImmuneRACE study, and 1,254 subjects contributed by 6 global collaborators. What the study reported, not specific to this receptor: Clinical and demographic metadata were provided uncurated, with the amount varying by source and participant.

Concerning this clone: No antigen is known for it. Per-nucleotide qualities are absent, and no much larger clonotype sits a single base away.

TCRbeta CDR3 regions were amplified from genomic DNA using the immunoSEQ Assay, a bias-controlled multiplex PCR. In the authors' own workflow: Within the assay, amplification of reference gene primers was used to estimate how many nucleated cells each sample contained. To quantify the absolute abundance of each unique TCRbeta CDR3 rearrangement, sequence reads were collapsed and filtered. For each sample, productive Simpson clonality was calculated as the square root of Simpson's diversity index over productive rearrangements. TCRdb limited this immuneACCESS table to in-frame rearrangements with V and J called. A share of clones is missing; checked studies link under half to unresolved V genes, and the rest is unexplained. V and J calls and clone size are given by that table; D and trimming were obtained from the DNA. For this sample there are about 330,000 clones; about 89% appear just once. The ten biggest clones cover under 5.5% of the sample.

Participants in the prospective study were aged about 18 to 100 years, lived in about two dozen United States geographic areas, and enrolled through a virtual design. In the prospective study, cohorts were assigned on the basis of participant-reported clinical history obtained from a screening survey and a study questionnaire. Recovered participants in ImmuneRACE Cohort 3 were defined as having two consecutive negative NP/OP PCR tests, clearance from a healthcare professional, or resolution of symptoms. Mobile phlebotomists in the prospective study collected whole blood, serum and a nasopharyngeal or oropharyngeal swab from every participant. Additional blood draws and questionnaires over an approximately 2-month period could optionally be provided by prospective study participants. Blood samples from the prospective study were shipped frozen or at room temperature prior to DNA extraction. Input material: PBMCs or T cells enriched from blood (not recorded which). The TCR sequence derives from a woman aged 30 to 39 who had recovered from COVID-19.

CDR3 region: CAWILGGVWAPLHF. Here is the DNA: TGTGCCTGGATTTTAGGAGGGGTCTGGGCACCCCTCCACTTT. The chain uses TRBV30 and TRBJ1-6; matching of 5 bases hints at TRBD1 as the D gene. The CDR3, from cysteine to phenylalanine, totals 14 residues. The sequence is cut down to CDR3 DNA, 42 bases in frame from base 1. The germline V gene encodes CDR1 GTSNPN and CDR2 SVGIG (reference sequence). The germline ends are 18 bases apart after V is trimmed by 4 bases and J by 11 bases. Supplemented by the reference TRBV30 and TRBJ1-6 proteins around the CDR3, the complete variable domain is SQTIHQWPATLVQPVGSPLSLECTVEGTSNPNLYWYRQAAGRGLQLLFYSVGIGQISSEVPQNLSASRPQDRQFILSSKKLLLSDSGFYLCAWILGGVWAPLHFGNGTRLTVT.